The 29 T cell receptor beta chains below come from one sample, sequenced in a study of tumor-infiltrating lymphocytes in primary liver carcinoma (dated by TCRdb to 2016 to 2017). The run used an Illumina HiSeq 2500. A constant-region primer and ProtoScript II reverse transcriptase were used to reverse-transcribe TCRbeta-specific cDNA from roughly 0.5 ug total RNA. Three nested multiplex PCR rounds, following a slightly modified ARM-PCR procedure, were used to build the TCRbeta libraries. The first two PCR rounds used multiplex TRBV1-TRBV30 forward primers with a Cbeta reverse primer, each for about 10 cycles. Starting from the raw public reads, TCRdb applied fastp trimming at Q25, assembled clones with MiXCR and retained in-frame beta chains. Rows with one shared CDR3 protein collapse into an entry with the most common genes and DNA. For this sample there are 80,000 to 100,000 distinct CDR3 sequences; 65% to 70% appear just once. The top ten clonotypes cover 27% of the sample.

Without any cell sorting, total RNA and DNA were co-extracted from about 21-30 mg of bulk tissue using the AllPrep DNA/RNA mini kit. The material sequenced was tumor-adjacent normal liver tissue. Receptors originate from a middle-aged man with primary liver carcinoma and hepatitis B virus infection.

The chain has TRBV6-1 and TRBJ1-5; no clear D gene. V was trimmed by 8 bases and J by 12 bases, leaving 23 bases between them. Looked up from germline, CDR1 is MNHNS and CDR2 is SASEGT. The CDR3 extends over 14 amino acids. CDR3 in amino acids: CASHREGGNQHQHF. Here the CDR3 DNA reads TGTGCCAGCCATAGGGAGGGAGGCAATCAACACCAGCATTTT.

Regarding this clonotype: Since a much larger clone is just one base distant, this may be a read error. In this CDR3 the conserved last residue, phenylalanine or tryptophan, is missing, so a read error is likely. The chain is built from TRBV12-3 or TRBV12-4 and TRBJ2-7; D perhaps matches TRBD1 (6 bases). The CDR3 length is 13 residues. Between the trimmed V and J ends, which lost 5 bases and 2 bases, there was a span of 10 bases. This CDR3 is CASSEQGPYEQYL. Here the CDR3 DNA reads TGTGCCAGCAGTGAACAGGGTCCCTACGAGCAGTACCTC.

In the case of this clonotype: A junction end diverges from the germline sequence, so it may reflect a read error. V usage is TRBV12-3 or TRBV12-4 and J usage is TRBJ2-4; D uncertain. This CDR3 has 15 residues. This chain's CDR3 is CANSFGHGAKNIQYF. DNA for the CDR3: TGTGCCAACAGTTTCGGGCATGGAGCCAAAAACATTCAGTACTTC.

About this clonotype: The conserved phenylalanine or tryptophan normally closing the CDR3 is absent here, so this likely arose from a read error. Because the CDR3's place on the DNA is in doubt, the DNA is left out and the CDR3 is given as listed by TCRdb. The J gene is TRBJ1-2, the V gene TRBV4-1. The CDR3 is 13 amino acids in total, end residues counted. The germline V gene has CDR1 MGHRA and CDR2 YSYEKL. This CDR3 reads CASSQVTTYGCTL.

The chain recombines TRBV5-1 with TRBJ2-6; D not certain. CDR1 and CDR2 (germline): SGHRS, YFSETQ. The CDR3 consists of 14 residues. V was pared by 5 bases and J by 2 bases, with 8 bases between. The CDR3 sequence is CASSSATGANVLTF. Here the CDR3 DNA reads TGCGCCAGCAGTTCTGCTACTGGGGCCAACGTCCTGACTTTC.

In its sample, this clonotype was seen a few times. The junction departs from germline at one end; a sequencing error may be responsible. The CDR3, as DNA: TGTGCCAGCAGCTTAGCAGGGGGTCTCTACCATGAGCAGTTCTTC. Protein sequence: CASSLAGGLYHEQFF. The chain carries TRBV11-1 and TRBJ2-1, with D tentatively TRBD1 (6 bases). This CDR3 region has 15 residues. CDR1 is SGHAT, CDR2 FQDESV, per germline (reference sequence).

With respect to this clonotype: A junction boundary mismatches the germline segment, possibly from a read error. The chain combines TRBV7-9 with TRBJ2-7; D might be TRBD1 (6 bases). This CDR3 is built from 12 residues. Germline V CDR1 and CDR2: SEHNR, FQNEAQ (reference sequence). CDR3 amino acids: CARSLQGYEHYF. CDR3 nucleotide sequence: TGTGCCAGAAGCTTACAGGGTTACGAGCATTACTTC.

The sample holds many counts of this clonotype. The genes are TRBV6-1 and TRBJ2-3; D remains unclear. The CDR3 totals 13 residues. Germline loops: CDR1 MNHNS, CDR2 SASEGT. V lost 6 bases, J lost 2 bases, and 9 bases lay in between. CDR3 amino acids: CASRTYFTDTQYF. The CDR3 DNA reads as TGTGCCAGCAGAACCTACTTCACAGATACGCAGTATTTT.

A word on this clonotype: The junction differs from germline at one of its ends, possibly a read error. This chain joins TRBV11-1 and TRBJ2-7, with a tentative D call TRBD2 (5 bases). Germline V lookup: CDR1 SGHAT, CDR2 FQDESV (reference sequence). This CDR3 comprises 12 residues. As DNA, the CDR3 is TGCGCCAGCAGCTTAGAAGCGGTGGAGCAGTACTTC. Translating it yields CASSLEAVEQYF. Full variable domain (rest looked up from reference TRBV11-1 and TRBJ2-7): EAEVAQSPRYKITEKSQAVAFWCDPISGHATLYWYRQILGQGPELLVQFQDESVVDDSQLPKDRFSAERLKGVDSTLKIQPAELGDSAMYLCASSLEAVEQYFGPGTRLTVT.

This clonotype was seen many times. The V gene is TRBV6-6, the J gene TRBJ2-2; 9 bases match TRBD1. CDR1 is MNHNY and CDR2 is SVGAGI in the germline V gene (reference sequence). Trimming took 6 bases from V and 3 from J; bases not matched to a gene: 8. This CDR3 contains 16 residues. The CDR3 reads CASSSSQGAYTGELFF. In DNA, the CDR3 is TGTGCCAGCAGCTCCTCACAGGGGGCGTACACCGGGGAGCTGTTTTTT.

In the case of this clonotype: One end of the junction fails to match germline, which may point to a read error. The rearrangement links TRBV29-1 to TRBJ2-1, with TRBD2 matching 9 bases. The CDR3 runs to 15 residues. The germline gives CDR1 SQVTM, CDR2 ANQGSEA. CDR3 in amino acids: CSVEGSSGRLDEQLF. CDR3 DNA sequence: TGCAGCGTTGAAGGTAGTAGCGGGAGACTGGATGAGCAGCTCTTC.

Concerning this clonotype: It may be a read error: a sequence one base away is much more abundant. CDR3 in amino acids: CASSQDRVLGGQYF. The CDR3 nucleotides read TGTGCCAGCAGTCAGGACAGGGTTCTAGGCGGGCAGTACTTC. This chain uses TRBV12-3 or TRBV12-4 with TRBJ2-7, with 8 positions matching TRBD1. The ends lost 5 bases at V and 9 bases at J; junction bases unmatched: 12. The CDR3 runs to 14 residues.

This clonotype is termed medium-sized. The chain uses TRBV12-3 or TRBV12-4 and TRBJ1-1; D is unresolved. CDR3 length: 13 amino acids. V shed 2 bases and J shed 4 bases, with 8 bases lying between them. DNA for the CDR3: TGTGCCAGCAGTTTAAATTCTCTCACTGAAGCTTTCTTT. This codes for CASSLNSLTEAFF.

In this sample, this clonotype turned up many times. V is TRBV29-1 and J is TRBJ2-3; D not certain. Germline V gene sequence: CDR1 SQVTM, CDR2 ANQGSEA. The V and J ends lost 8 bases and 2 bases respectively, with 20 bases between them. The CDR3 covers 15 residues. CDR3 region: CSSEAGWPDTDTQYF. DNA for the CDR3: TGCAGCTCTGAGGCCGGTTGGCCCGACACAGATACGCAGTATTTT.

The gene calls are TRBV11-2 and TRBJ2-7, with TRBD2 identical over 8 bases. The CDR3 contains 16 residues. Germline CDR1 reads SGHAT; CDR2 reads FQNNGV. Trimming removed 3 bases from V and 4 bases from J; junction bases left unmatched: 11. The CDR3 region has the DNA TGTGCCAGCAGCTTGGGTGTCGGGAGGGCTCCATACGAGCAGTACTTC. Translated, it gives CASSLGVGRAPYEQYF.

About this clonotype: It may be a read error: a sequence one base away is much more abundant. V usage is TRBV7-8 and J usage is TRBJ2-3, with D perhaps matching TRBD2 (5 bases). Germline CDR1 SGHVS, CDR2 FQNEAQ. This CDR3 has 13 amino acids. The DNA of the CDR3 is TGTGACAGCAGCTTCTCCGGGGAAGATACGCAGTATTTT. Translated: CDSSFSGEDTQYF. The whole variable domain, filled in from reference TRBV7-8 and TRBJ2-3, reads GAGVSQSPRYKVAKRGQDVALRCDPISGHVSLFWYQQALGQGPEFLTYFQNEAQLDKSGLPSDRFFAERPEGSVSTLKIQRTQQEDSAVYLCDSSFSGEDTQYFGPGTRLTVL.

As concerns this clonotype: This may be a read error, as it is one base from a much larger clone. The chain employs TRBV30 and TRBJ1-6, with no clear D. CDR3 size: 13 residues. Germline V CDR1 and CDR2: GTSNPN, SVGIG (reference sequence). The CDR3 reads CGGAETYNSHLHF. CDR3 nucleotide sequence: TGTGGCGGCGCAGAGACCTATAATTCACACCTCCACTTT.

As for this clonotype: This may be a read error: a much more frequent sequence differs by one nucleotide. No conserved phenylalanine or tryptophan is present at the end of the CDR3, so a read error is the likely explanation. The chain uses TRBV6-6 and TRBJ2-3, with TRBD2 matching 12 bases. Germline V gene sequence: CDR1 MNHNY, CDR2 SVGAGI (reference sequence). J was trimmed by 4 bases and V by 6 bases; bases with no gene match: 8. The CDR3 contains 16 residues. As DNA, the CDR3 is TGTGCCAGCAGACCCAACCTAGCGGGAGGGGCAGATACGCAGTATTTG. Its translation: CASRPNLAGGADTQYL.

In the case of this clonotype: This sequence may be a read error, since a much larger clone differs from it by one base. The J gene is TRBJ2-7, the V gene TRBV5-5; 9 bases align to TRBD2. The CDR3 is 15 amino acids. CDR1 and CDR2 (germline): SGHKS, YYEKEE (reference sequence). V gave up 0 bases and J gave up 4 bases; unmatched junction bases: 5. The CDR3 spells CASSLALAGFYEQYF. The DNA for the CDR3 is TGTGCCAGCAGCTTGGCCCTAGCGGGGTTTTACGAGCAGTACTTC.

Comment on this clonotype: It is likely a read error, because the conserved phenylalanine at the end of the CDR3 is missing. Because the CDR3's place on the DNA is in doubt, the DNA is left out and the CDR3 is given as listed by TCRdb. The rearrangement links TRBV11-2 to TRBJ2-3; the DNA was not compared with TRBD1, the D call given in the table. The CDR3 numbers 15 amino acids, ends counted. Germline V gene lookup returns CDR1 SGHAT and CDR2 FQNNGV. CDR3 protein: CASSLERARQGSLYL.

With regard to this clonotype: This may arise from a read error, as a much more abundant clone is one base away. V gene TRBV12-3 or TRBV12-4 combines with J gene TRBJ2-2; D unresolved. CDR3 length: 13 residues. V dropped 5 bases and J dropped 2 bases, with 6 bases sitting between them. The CDR3 is CASSRSNTGELFF. CDR3 bases: TGTGCCAGCAGTCGGAGCAACACCGGGGAGCTGTTTTTT.

This clonotype was picked up many times. This chain links TRBV12-3 or TRBV12-4 with TRBJ2-1; D perhaps matches TRBD2 (6 bases). Trimming shortened V by 6 bases and J by 9 bases, and 12 bases separated the two germline ends. This CDR3 is 12 amino acids long. CDR3 in amino acids: CASSFPGGEQFF. The CDR3 DNA reads TGTGCCAGCAGCTTTCCCGGGGGTGAGCAGTTCTTC.

The chain couples TRBV28 to TRBJ2-7; D is unclear. Trimming shortened V by 6 bases and J by 3 bases, and 12 bases separated the two germline ends. In germline, CDR1 is MDHEN, CDR2 SYDVKM. The CDR3 is made up of 13 amino acids. CDR3 amino acids: CASSPGRHYEQYF. The CDR3 DNA reads as TGTGCCAGCAGCCCCGGACGGCACTACGAGCAGTACTTC.

Points on this clonotype: This may come from a read error, since a much larger clone is one base off. The chain combines TRBV4-2 with TRBJ2-5, with D maybe TRBD1 (5 bases). CDR3 length: 15 amino acids. V was shortened by 1 base and J by 5 bases, with 14 bases between the two germline ends. CDR1 and CDR2 (germline): LGHNA, YNFKEQ. The CDR3 region is CASSQAETESETQYF. CDR3 sequence (DNA): TGTGCCAGCAGCCAAGCCGAGACAGAGTCGGAGACCCAGTACTTC.

A word on this clonotype: A much larger clone is a single base away; this may be a read error. Likely a read error: the CDR3 ends without its conserved phenylalanine or tryptophan. The chain recombines TRBV6-5 with TRBJ2-3; D assignment may be TRBD1 or TRBD2 (5 bases each). CDR3 length: 14 residues. CDR1 MNHEY and CDR2 SVGAGI come from the germline V gene. V was cut by 11 bases and J by 1 base, with 16 bases left in between. CDR3 amino acids: CASRGFLGTDTQYL. In nucleotides, the CDR3 is TGTGCCTCCCGGGGCTTTCTGGGCACAGATACGCAGTATCTT.

The CDR3 DNA reads TGTGCCAGCAGTTACCGCACAGGGATCAGCGTCGGAGAGCAGTACTTC. Amino acid sequence: CASSYRTGISVGEQYF. The V gene is TRBV6-6, the J gene TRBJ2-7; D perhaps matches TRBD1 (6 bases). Trimming took 2 bases from V and 7 from J, leaving 21 bases between them. This CDR3 is 16 amino acids long. Germline CDR1 is MNHNY and CDR2 is SVGAGI (reference sequence).

Comments on this clonotype: A much larger clone differs by one base, so this may be a read error. The genes are TRBV30 and TRBJ2-7; TRBD1 matches at 8 bases. This CDR3 has 14 amino acids. Germline CDR1 is GTSNPN and CDR2 is SVGIG (reference sequence). V lost 5 bases and J lost 7; bases outside the gene matches: 13. The CDR3 nucleotides are TGTGCCTGGCCGCCGACAGGCTGGGACAGGGAGCAGTACTTC. Residues: CAWPPTGWDREQYF.

Notes on this clonotype: The CDR3 does not close with the conserved phenylalanine or tryptophan, likely indicating a read error. The CDR3 nucleotides read TGTCCCAGCAGATCGTCGCAGGTCGAACAGTACCTC. It codes for CPSRSSQVEQYL. The chain carries TRBV11-2 and TRBJ2-7; D remains unclear. The CDR3 is made up of 12 amino acids. Germline CDR1 reads SGHAT; CDR2 reads FQNNGV.

On this clonotype itself: One base away lies a much larger clone, so this may be a sequencing read error. The chain is built from TRBV4-2 and TRBJ1-3; tentatively, D is TRBD1 (6 bases). V lost 4 bases and J 2 bases, leaving 15 bases between the germline ends. The germline V gene has CDR1 LGHNA and CDR2 YNFKEQ. The CDR3 sequence is 16 residues long. CDR3 region: CASSREAGAAGNTIYF. CDR3 DNA sequence: TGTGCCAGCAGCCGAGAGGCGGGGGCGGCTGGAAACACCATATATTTT.